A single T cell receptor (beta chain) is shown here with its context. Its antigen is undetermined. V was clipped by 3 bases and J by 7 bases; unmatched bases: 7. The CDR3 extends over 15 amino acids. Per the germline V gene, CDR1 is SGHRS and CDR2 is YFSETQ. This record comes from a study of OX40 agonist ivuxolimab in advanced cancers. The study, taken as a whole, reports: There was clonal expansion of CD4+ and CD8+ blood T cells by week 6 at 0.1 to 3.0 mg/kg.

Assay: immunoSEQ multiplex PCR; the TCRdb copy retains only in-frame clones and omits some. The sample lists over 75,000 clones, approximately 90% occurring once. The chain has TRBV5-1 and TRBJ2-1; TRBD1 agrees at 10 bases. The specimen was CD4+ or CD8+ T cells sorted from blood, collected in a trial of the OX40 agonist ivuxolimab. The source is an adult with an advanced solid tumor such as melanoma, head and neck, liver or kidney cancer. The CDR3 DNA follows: TGCGCCAGCAGCTCGACAGGGGGCCCCTTAAATGAGCAGTTCTTC. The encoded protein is CASSSTGGPLNEQFF.